The sequence of this TCR beta chain was determined in a study of technical replicates of blood from several donors. Produced via immunoSEQ multiplex PCR; TCRdb's table is partial and in-frame only. This table has approximately 81,000 clones, 95% appearing once. The CDR3 is 13 residues long. V lost 3 bases and J 4 bases, leaving 9 bases between the germline ends. Germline CDR1 is SGHTA and CDR2 is FQGTGA. The rearrangement links TRBV7-3 to TRBJ2-5; maybe TRBD2 (5 bases). The source of this sequence is a human donor in good health. Material: T cells isolated from PBMCs. This chain's CDR3 is CASSLRALETQYF. The CDR3 DNA sequence: TGTGCCAGCAGCTTGAGGGCTTTAGAGACCCAGTACTTC.